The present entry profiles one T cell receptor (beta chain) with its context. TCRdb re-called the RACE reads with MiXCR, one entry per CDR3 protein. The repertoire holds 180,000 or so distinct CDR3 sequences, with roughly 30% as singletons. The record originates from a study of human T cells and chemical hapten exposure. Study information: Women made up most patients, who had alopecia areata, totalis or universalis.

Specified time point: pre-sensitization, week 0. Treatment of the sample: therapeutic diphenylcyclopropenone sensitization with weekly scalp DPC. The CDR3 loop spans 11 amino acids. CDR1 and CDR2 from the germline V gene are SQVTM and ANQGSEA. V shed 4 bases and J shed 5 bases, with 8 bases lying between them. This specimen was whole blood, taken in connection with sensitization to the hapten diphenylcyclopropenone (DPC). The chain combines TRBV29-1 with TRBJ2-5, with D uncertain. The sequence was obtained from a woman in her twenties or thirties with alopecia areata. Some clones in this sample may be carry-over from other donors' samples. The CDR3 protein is CSVGSLETQYF. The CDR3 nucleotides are TGCAGCGTTGGGTCGTTGGAGACCCAGTACTTC.